Below are 5 T cell receptor beta chains sequenced from a single sample in a study of cytomegalovirus exposure and HLA in healthy donors listed by TCRdb under 2017. The receptor library was made with the immunoSEQ multiplex PCR assay. A mixture of 60 forward primers for TCR Vbeta segments and 13 reverse primers for TCR Jbeta segments was used in the multiplex PCR. The source is immuneACCESS, and TCRdb retained only in-frame sequences with V and J called. Part of the clones is not carried over; for the studies checked, unresolved V genes explain less than half of this, and the remainder is unexplained. The sample table shows over 200,000 clones, and approximately 87% are seen once. Over 1% of the sample lies in the top ten. Sequencing was performed on PBMCs. The source of these receptors is a human donor in good health.

The V gene is TRBV7-2, the J gene TRBJ2-1; D call uncertain. Looked up from germline, CDR1 is SGHTA and CDR2 is FQGNSA. The CDR3 loop spans 16 amino acids. Trimming removed 1 base at V and 0 bases at J, with 10 bases between. The CDR3 loop reads CASSLGLVASYNEQFF. The CDR3 DNA reads TGTGCCAGCAGCTTAGGTCTCGTGGCCTCCTACAATGAGCAGTTCTTC.

The rearrangement joins TRBV27 to TRBJ2-7, with 7 bases that match TRBD2. Unmatched junction bases numbered 7, after V lost 4 bases and J lost 4 bases. Germline CDR1 MNHEY, CDR2 SMNVEV (reference sequence). The CDR3 has 14 amino acids. CDR3 nucleotide sequence: TGTGCCAGCAGTTCGGGGCGGGAGCGTTACGAGCAGTACTTC. This sequence encodes CASSSGRERYEQYF.

This chain connects TRBV2 to TRBJ1-1; 8 bases line up with TRBD1. This CDR3 spans 13 amino acids. The junction had 3 bases not matched to a gene; V was cut back by 8 bases and J by 1 base. Germline values: CDR1 SNHLY, CDR2 FYNNEI. CDR3 amino acids: CASAGQANTEAFF. The DNA for the CDR3 is TGTGCCAGCGCGGGACAGGCGAACACTGAAGCTTTCTTT.

About this clone itself: The same CDR3 also results from other DNA sequences found in this sample. The chain employs TRBV5-4 and TRBJ2-5; 8 bases align to TRBD1. Germline assignment: CDR1 SGHNT and CDR2 YYREEE (reference sequence). V shed 4 bases and J 6 bases; nucleotides not matched to a gene: 5. This CDR3 contains 13 residues. The CDR3 DNA reads as TGTGCCAGCAGCCTCGACAGGGGCAAGACCCAGTACTTC. It yields the protein CASSLDRGKTQYF.

This sequence joins TRBV7-3 and TRBJ2-1, with D perhaps matching TRBD2 (6 bases). The germline V gene encodes CDR1 SGHTA and CDR2 FQGTGA. V shed 1 base and J shed 1 base, with 11 bases lying between them. The CDR3 has 16 residues. DNA of the CDR3: TGTGCCAGCAGCTTAAGGTTGGGGAGGTCCTACAATGAGCAGTTCTTC. This encodes CASSLRLGRSYNEQFF.